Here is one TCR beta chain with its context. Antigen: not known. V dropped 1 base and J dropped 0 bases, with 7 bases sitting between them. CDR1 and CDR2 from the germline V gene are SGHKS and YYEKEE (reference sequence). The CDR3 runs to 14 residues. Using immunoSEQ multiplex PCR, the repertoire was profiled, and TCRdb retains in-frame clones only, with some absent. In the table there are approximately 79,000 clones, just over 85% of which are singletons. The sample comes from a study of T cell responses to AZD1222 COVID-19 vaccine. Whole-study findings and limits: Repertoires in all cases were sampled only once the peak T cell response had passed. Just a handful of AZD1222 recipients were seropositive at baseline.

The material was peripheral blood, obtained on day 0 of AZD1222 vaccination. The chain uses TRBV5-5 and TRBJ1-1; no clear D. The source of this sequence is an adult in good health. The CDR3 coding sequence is TGTGCCAGCAGCTTGACAGAGATGAACACTGAAGCTTTCTTT. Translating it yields CASSLTEMNTEAFF.